These 25 T cell receptor beta chains were sequenced from one sample in a study of cytomegalovirus exposure and HLA in healthy donors. PCR employed 60 Vbeta and 13 Jbeta primers. Sequenced by immunoSEQ multiplex PCR; TCRdb stores in-frame clones only, minus some. The sample lists 130,000 to 150,000 clones, 80% seen once, with almost 7% in the top ten. Sequencing was done on a sample of PBMCs. These receptors all stem from a man aged 40-50 years in good health and CMV-seropositive.

The genes are TRBV7-9 and TRBJ2-1; D is perhaps TRBD2 (5 bases). Per the germline V gene, CDR1 is SEHNR and CDR2 is FQNEAQ (reference sequence). The CDR3 loop spans 14 amino acids. Trimming shortened V by 1 base and J by 5 bases, and 9 bases separated the two germline ends. The chain's CDR3 is CASSLVVGNNEQFF. CDR3 DNA sequence: TGTGCCAGCAGCTTAGTTGTCGGGAACAATGAGCAGTTCTTC. The full variable domain, its missing parts supplied by reference TRBV7-9 and TRBJ2-1, is DTGVSQNPRHKITKRGQNVTFRCDPISEHNRLYWYRQTLGQGPEFLTYFQNEAQLEKSRLLSDRFSAERPKGSFSTLEIQRTEQGDSAMYLCASSLVVGNNEQFFGPGTRLTVL.

The chain recombines TRBV7-5 with TRBJ1-1; the table's TRBD1 call for D was not verified on the DNA. TRBV7-5 is given as a pseudogene. The CDR3 is 16 amino acids. The CDR3 region has the DNA TGTGCCAGAAGGCTACGGGACAGGCGTCCGAACACTGAAGCTTTCTTT. Amino acid sequence: CARRLRDRRPNTEAFF.

The chain employs TRBV7-8 and TRBJ2-2; 12 bases fit TRBD1. Per the germline V gene, CDR1 is SGHVS and CDR2 is FQNEAQ. The length of the CDR3 is 19 residues. Germline trimming cut 5 bases from V and 3 bases from J; bases unmatched to any gene: 13. This CDR3 is CASSTRGTGGLGDTGELFF. The CDR3 coding sequence is TGTGCCAGCAGCACCCGGGGGACAGGGGGCCTAGGGGACACCGGGGAGCTGTTTTTT.

This sequence joins TRBV19 and TRBJ1-2; TRBD1 agrees at 7 bases. Trimming removed 4 bases from V and 6 bases from J; junction bases left unmatched: 2. The germline V gene encodes CDR1 LNHDA and CDR2 SQIVND (reference sequence). The CDR3 has 12 amino acids. CDR3 nucleotide sequence: TGTGCCAGTAGTACAGGGGGTAATGGCTACACCTTC. It encodes CASSTGGNGYTF.

This chain joins TRBV6-6 and TRBJ1-4; weak D call: TRBD1 (6 bases). Germline V gives CDR1 MNHNY, CDR2 SVGAGI (reference sequence). The CDR3 sequence is 13 residues long. Between the trimmed V and J ends, which lost 9 bases and 7 bases, there was a span of 15 bases. CDR3 in amino acids: CASKGGKAEKLFF. CDR3 in DNA: TGTGCCAGTAAAGGGGGTAAAGCTGAAAAACTGTTTTTT.

The chain carries TRBV4-3 and TRBJ2-4; no reliable D call. The CDR3 covers 20 residues. V dropped 4 bases and J dropped 0 bases, with 25 bases sitting between them. Per the germline V gene, CDR1 is LGHNA and CDR2 is YSLEER. The CDR3 loop is CASSPRIVARGELAKNIQYF. DNA of the CDR3: TGCGCCAGCAGCCCTAGGATCGTAGCCCGAGGAGAACTAGCCAAAAACATTCAGTACTTC.

The rearrangement links TRBV18 to TRBJ2-2; D gene unclear. The CDR3 has 14 residues. V shed 1 base and J shed 5 bases, with 8 bases lying between them. Germline CDR1 reads KGHSH; CDR2 reads LQKENI. CDR3 amino acids: CASSPRSSTGELFF. The DNA for the CDR3 is TGTGCCAGCTCACCACGGTCTAGTACCGGGGAGCTGTTTTTT.

The genes are TRBV11-2 and TRBJ1-2, with a weak D call TRBD1 (5 bases). This CDR3 spans 15 amino acids. Trimming pared 6 bases from V and 6 bases from J, leaving 20 bases between. Germline V gives CDR1 SGHAT, CDR2 FQNNGV. In nucleotides, the CDR3 is TGTGCCAGCAGGTCCCCCGGGGGGGAAACGGATGGCTACACCTTC. It specifies CASRSPGGETDGYTF. Using reference TRBV11-2 and TRBJ1-2 for the parts outside the CDR3, the full variable domain is EAGVAQSPRYKIIEKRQSVAFWCNPISGHATLYWYQQILGQGPKLLIQFQNNGVVDDSQLPKDRFSAERLKGVDSTLKIQPAKLEDSAVYLCASRSPGGETDGYTFGSGTRLTVV.

The genes are TRBV18 and TRBJ1-4; D perhaps matches TRBD1 (6 bases). V was clipped by 1 base and J by 8 bases, with 14 bases between them. The CDR3 length is 15 residues. Germline V gene sequence: CDR1 KGHSH, CDR2 LQKENI. The CDR3 sequence is CASSPRQDRGEKLFF. The CDR3 DNA follows: TGTGCCAGCTCACCACGCCAAGATAGGGGGGAAAAACTGTTTTTT.

The CDR3 DNA sequence: TGTGCCAGCGCAAAACTAGGAGACACCGGGGAGCTGTTTTTT. It yields the protein CASAKLGDTGELFF. The chain has TRBV27 and TRBJ2-2; a possible D gene is TRBD2 (5 bases). The germline CDR1 and CDR2 sequences are MNHEY and SMNVEV (reference sequence). CDR3 length equals 14 residues. V was pared by 8 bases and J by 3 bases, with 13 bases between.

The CDR3 nucleotides read TGTGCCAGGGGGACAGCCCACTATGGAAACTACGAGCAGTACTTC. Its protein is CARGTAHYGNYEQYF. This chain uses TRBV6-1 with TRBJ2-7; TRBD1 agrees at 7 bases. Germline V gene data show CDR1 as MNHNS and CDR2 as SASEGT. V shed 9 bases and J 3 bases; nucleotides not matched to a gene: 14. CDR3 length equals 15 residues.

The chain joins TRBV18 to TRBJ1-5; 12 positions agree with TRBD1. From germline, CDR1 is KGHSH and CDR2 LQKENI. The V segment lost 6 bases and the J segment 7 bases; nucleotides outside the gene matches: 10. This CDR3 is 16 amino acids long. The CDR3 loop is CASSPTGTGGGQPQHF. CDR3 coding DNA: TGTGCCAGCTCGCCGACCGGGACAGGGGGCGGGCAGCCCCAGCATTTT. Full variable domain (remainder filled in from reference TRBV18 and TRBJ1-5): NAGVMQNPRHLVRRRGQEARLRCSPMKGHSHVYWYRQLPEEGLKFMVYLQKENIIDESGMPKERFSAEFPKEGPSILRIQQVVRGDSAAYFCASSPTGTGGGQPQHFGDGTRLSIL.

The V and J genes are TRBV4-1 and TRBJ2-1; 10 bases are shared with TRBD2. The CDR3 has 18 amino acids. The germline V gene has CDR1 MGHRA and CDR2 YSYEKL. V trimming: 0 bases; J trimming: 5 bases; junction bases outside the gene matches: 10. The CDR3 loop is CASSQDKVLAGVNNEQFF. The CDR3 nucleotides are TGCGCCAGCAGCCAAGACAAGGTCCTAGCGGGAGTTAACAATGAGCAGTTCTTC.

The chain employs TRBV6-1 and TRBJ2-7; tentative D call: TRBD1 (6 bases). V was trimmed by 2 bases and J by 0 bases, leaving 11 bases between them. The CDR3 covers 15 residues. Per the germline V gene, CDR1 is MNHNS and CDR2 is SASEGT. As DNA, the CDR3 is TGTGCCAGCAGTGAAAGAGGGGACAACTCCTACGAGCAGTACTTC. It codes for CASSERGDNSYEQYF.

In its sample, this clone was seen a few times. This chain connects TRBV5-1 to TRBJ1-1, with TRBD1 matching 8 bases. This CDR3 is 14 amino acids long. After removal of 4 bases from V and 5 bases from J, the junction contained 7 bases not matched to a gene. The germline V gene encodes CDR1 SGHRS and CDR2 YFSETQ. The CDR3 DNA is TGCGCCAGCAGCGTTGGGACAGGCGGGACTGAAGCTTTCTTT. Protein product: CASSVGTGGTEAFF.

This clone was detected only once. The chain recombines TRBV5-1 with TRBJ2-7, with D possibly being TRBD1 (6 bases). CDR1 and CDR2 from the germline V gene are SGHRS and YFSETQ. Trimming cost V 0 bases and J 4 bases, with 8 bases left between them. The CDR3 has 13 residues. The chain's CDR3 is CASSLDRDYEQYF. The CDR3 DNA is TGCGCCAGCAGCTTGGACAGGGATTACGAGCAGTACTTC. Together with reference TRBV5-1 and TRBJ2-7, the CDR3 gives the full variable domain: KAGVTQTPRYLIKTRGQQVTLSCSPISGHRSVSWYQQTPGQGLQFLFEYFSETQRNKGNFPGRFSGRQFSNSRSEMNVSTLELGDSALYLCASSLDRDYEQYFGPGTRLTVT.

The CDR3 protein is CASSYSTGGYEQFF. In DNA form, the CDR3 reads TGTGCCAGCAGTTACTCCACCGGAGGCTATGAGCAGTTCTTC. The J gene is TRBJ2-1, the V gene TRBV6-5, with a weak D call TRBD2 (5 bases). CDR1 and CDR2 from the germline V gene are MNHEY and SVGAGI. The V gene lost 0 bases and the J gene lost 8 bases, with 11 bases spanning the gap. This CDR3 has 14 residues.

The rearrangement uses TRBV5-1 and TRBJ1-5, with D maybe TRBD1 (5 bases). This CDR3 has 16 amino acids. In germline, CDR1 is SGHRS, CDR2 YFSETQ. V was shortened by 1 base and J by 3 bases, with 14 bases between the two germline ends. The CDR3 coding sequence is TGCGCCAGCAGCTTGTTGCGGGACGGATTCAATCAGCCCCAGCATTTT. Its protein product is CASSLLRDGFNQPQHF.

Here the CDR3 reads CASSPEERESTDTQYF. The CDR3 DNA is TGTGCCAGCAGCCCTGAAGAGCGGGAGAGTACAGATACGCAGTATTTT. The chain carries TRBV11-3 and TRBJ2-3; TRBD2 aligns across 8 bases. V dropped 5 bases and J dropped 3; count of bases not matched to a gene: 10. The length of the CDR3 is 16 residues. The germline gives CDR1 SGHNT, CDR2 YENEEA.

The V and J genes are TRBV7-8 and TRBJ1-2; TRBD1 agrees at 7 bases. Trimming cost V 6 bases and J 4 bases; bases outside gene matches: 14. CDR1 and CDR2 (germline): SGHVS, FQNEAQ. The CDR3 consists of 16 residues. The CDR3 spells CASSEGAPGPVYGYTF. In DNA, the CDR3 is TGTGCCAGCAGTGAGGGGGCGCCGGGTCCTGTCTATGGCTACACCTTC.

This clone showed up just once. The chain uses TRBV28 and TRBJ2-7, with 7 bases matching TRBD1. V lost 3 bases and J lost 1; bases outside the gene matches: 6. In germline, CDR1 is MDHEN, CDR2 SYDVKM. The CDR3 runs to 15 residues. The CDR3, as DNA: TGTGCCAGCAGTTTTAGGGGGCTTTCATCCTACGAGCAGTACTTC. Amino acid sequence: CASSFRGLSSYEQYF.

The chain joins TRBV7-6 to TRBJ1-4; D perhaps matches TRBD1 (6 bases). With 3 bases removed from V and 0 bases from J, the gap between germline ends came to 14 bases. There are 17 residues in the CDR3. In germline, CDR1 is SGHVS, CDR2 FNYEAQ. DNA of the CDR3: TGTGCCAGCAGCTTTGGGGGGGGCCTAGCAACTAATGAAAAACTGTTTTTT. It codes for CASSFGGGLATNEKLFF.

V and J are TRBV7-2 and TRBJ2-3; TRBD2 might be the D (6 bases). Trimming left V 5 bases short and J 4 bases short, with 19 bases between. This CDR3 is 16 amino acids long. From germline, CDR1 is SGHTA and CDR2 FQGNSA. This chain's CDR3 is CASSPPGRLVSDTQYF. The CDR3 DNA sequence: TGTGCCAGCAGCCCGCCGGGAAGACTAGTTTCAGATACGCAGTATTTT.

This clone came up once. V and J are TRBV4-3 and TRBJ2-7; no clear D gene. Trimming took 1 base from V and 3 from J, leaving 7 bases between them. The CDR3 is 13 amino acids. CDR1 and CDR2 from the germline V gene are LGHNA and YSLEER. The CDR3 DNA is TGCGCCAGCAGCCAAGTTGAGGACTACGAGCAGTACTTC. It encodes CASSQVEDYEQYF.

V and J are TRBV7-2 and TRBJ2-1; D remains unclear. In germline, CDR1 is SGHTA, CDR2 FQGNSA. Trimming pared 3 bases from V and 0 bases from J, leaving 3 bases between. The CDR3 sequence is 13 residues long. CDR3 DNA: TGTGCCAGCAGCTTCTCCTCCTACAATGAGCAGTTCTTC. Translated: CASSFSSYNEQFF.